This T cell receptor (beta chain) was obtained from a study of T cell repertoires in cytomegalovirus infection. Germline V gives CDR1 SGHAT, CDR2 FQNNGV. This CDR3 contains 15 residues. Trimming took off 3 bases at V and 3 bases at J, with 13 bases between the two ends. TCRdb itself ran the reads through MiXCR, one entry per CDR3 protein. The data hold some 560,000 distinct CDR3 sequences, with roughly 43% observed a single time. This clonotype turned up a few times. Antigen specificity is unknown. V usage is TRBV11-2 and J usage is TRBJ2-3; maybe TRBD1 (6 bases). This receptor was identified in a human donor in good health (CMV status not recorded). Some clones in this sample may be carry-over from other donors' samples. The sequencing used cultured PBMCs, collected from culture after CMV antigen stimulation. This CDR3 is CASSFRGRPTDTQYF. The CDR3 nucleotides read TGTGCCAGCAGCTTTAGGGGGAGACCGACAGATACGCAGTATTTT.